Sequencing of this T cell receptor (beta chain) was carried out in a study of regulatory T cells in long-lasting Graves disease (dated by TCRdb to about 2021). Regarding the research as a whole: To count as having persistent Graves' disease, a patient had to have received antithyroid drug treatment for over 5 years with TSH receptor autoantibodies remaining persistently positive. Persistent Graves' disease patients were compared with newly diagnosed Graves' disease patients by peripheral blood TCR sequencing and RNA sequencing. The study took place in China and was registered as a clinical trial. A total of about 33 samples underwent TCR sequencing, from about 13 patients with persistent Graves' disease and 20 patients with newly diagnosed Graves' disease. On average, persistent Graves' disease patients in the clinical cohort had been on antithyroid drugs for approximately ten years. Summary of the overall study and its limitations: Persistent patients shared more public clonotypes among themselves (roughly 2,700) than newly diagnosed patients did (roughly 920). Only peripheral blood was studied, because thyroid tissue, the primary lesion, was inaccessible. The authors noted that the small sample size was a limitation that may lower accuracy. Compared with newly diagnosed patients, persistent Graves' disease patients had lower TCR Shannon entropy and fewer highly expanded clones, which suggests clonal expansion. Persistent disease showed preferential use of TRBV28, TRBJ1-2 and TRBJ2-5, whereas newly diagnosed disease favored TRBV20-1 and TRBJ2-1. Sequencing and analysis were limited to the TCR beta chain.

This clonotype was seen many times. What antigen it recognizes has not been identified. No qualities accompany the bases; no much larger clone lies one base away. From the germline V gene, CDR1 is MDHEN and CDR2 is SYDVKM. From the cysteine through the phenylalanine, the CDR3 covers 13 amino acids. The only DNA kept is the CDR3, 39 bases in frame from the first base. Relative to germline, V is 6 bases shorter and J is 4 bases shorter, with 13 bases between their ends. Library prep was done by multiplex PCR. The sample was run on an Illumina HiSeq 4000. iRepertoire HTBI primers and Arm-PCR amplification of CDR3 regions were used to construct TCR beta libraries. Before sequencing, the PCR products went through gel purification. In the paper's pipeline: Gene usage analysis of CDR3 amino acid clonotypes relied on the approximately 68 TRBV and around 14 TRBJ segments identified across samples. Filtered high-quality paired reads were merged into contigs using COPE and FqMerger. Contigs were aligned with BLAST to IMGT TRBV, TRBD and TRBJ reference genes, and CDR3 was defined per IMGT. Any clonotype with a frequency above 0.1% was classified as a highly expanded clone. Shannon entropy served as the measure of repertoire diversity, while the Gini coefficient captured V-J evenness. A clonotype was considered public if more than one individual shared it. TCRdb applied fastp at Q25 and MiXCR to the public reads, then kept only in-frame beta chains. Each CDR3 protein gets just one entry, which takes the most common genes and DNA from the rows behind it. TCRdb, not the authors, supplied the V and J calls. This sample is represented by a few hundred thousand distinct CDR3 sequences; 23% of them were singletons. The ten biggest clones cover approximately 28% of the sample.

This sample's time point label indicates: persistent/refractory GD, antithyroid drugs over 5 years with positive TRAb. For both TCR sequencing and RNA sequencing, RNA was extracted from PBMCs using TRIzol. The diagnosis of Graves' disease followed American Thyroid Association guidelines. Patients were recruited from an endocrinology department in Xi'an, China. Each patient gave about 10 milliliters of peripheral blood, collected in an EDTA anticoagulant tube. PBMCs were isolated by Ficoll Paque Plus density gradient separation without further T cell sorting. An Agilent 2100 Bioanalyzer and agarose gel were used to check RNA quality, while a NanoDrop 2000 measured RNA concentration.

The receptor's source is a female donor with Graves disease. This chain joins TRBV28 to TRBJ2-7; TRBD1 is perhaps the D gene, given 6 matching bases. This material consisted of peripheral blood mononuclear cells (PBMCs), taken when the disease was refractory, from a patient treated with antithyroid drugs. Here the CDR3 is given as CASRTQGRYEQYF. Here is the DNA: TGTGCCAGCAGGACGCAGGGGCGGTACGAGCAGTACTTC.